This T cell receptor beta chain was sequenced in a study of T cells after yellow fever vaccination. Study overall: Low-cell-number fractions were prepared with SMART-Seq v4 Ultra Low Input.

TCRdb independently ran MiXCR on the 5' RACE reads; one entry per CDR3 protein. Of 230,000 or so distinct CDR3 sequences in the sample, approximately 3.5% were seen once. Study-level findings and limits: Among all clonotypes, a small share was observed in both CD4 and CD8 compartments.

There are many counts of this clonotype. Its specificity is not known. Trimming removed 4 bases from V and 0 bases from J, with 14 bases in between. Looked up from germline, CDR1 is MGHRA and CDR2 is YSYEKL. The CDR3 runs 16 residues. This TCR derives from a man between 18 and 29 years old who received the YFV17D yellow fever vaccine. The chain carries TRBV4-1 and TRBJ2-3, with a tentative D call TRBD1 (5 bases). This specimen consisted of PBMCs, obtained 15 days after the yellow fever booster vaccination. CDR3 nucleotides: TGCGCCAGCAGCCCGCAGACAGCAACTAGCACAGATACGCAGTATTTT. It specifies CASSPQTATSTDTQYF.